This paragraph covers one TCR beta chain sequence. The V gene's germline CDR1 is MDHEN and CDR2 SYDVKM. V lost 3 bases and J 1 base, leaving 10 bases between the germline ends. This CDR3 region has 15 residues. Profiling relied on immunoSEQ multiplex PCR, and the TCRdb table lists in-frame clones only, not all of them. The table records about 190,000 clones, nearly 90% of them present only once. The sample comes from a study of blood T cell repertoires in COVID-19. V usage is TRBV28 and J usage is TRBJ1-5, with D maybe TRBD1 (5 bases). The sample was peripheral blood. This TCR was recovered from a man aged 45-65 years with acute or convalescent COVID-19. CDR3 amino acids: CASSFASGSNQPQHF. In DNA, the CDR3 is TGTGCCAGCAGTTTCGCCTCAGGGAGCAATCAGCCCCAGCATTTT.